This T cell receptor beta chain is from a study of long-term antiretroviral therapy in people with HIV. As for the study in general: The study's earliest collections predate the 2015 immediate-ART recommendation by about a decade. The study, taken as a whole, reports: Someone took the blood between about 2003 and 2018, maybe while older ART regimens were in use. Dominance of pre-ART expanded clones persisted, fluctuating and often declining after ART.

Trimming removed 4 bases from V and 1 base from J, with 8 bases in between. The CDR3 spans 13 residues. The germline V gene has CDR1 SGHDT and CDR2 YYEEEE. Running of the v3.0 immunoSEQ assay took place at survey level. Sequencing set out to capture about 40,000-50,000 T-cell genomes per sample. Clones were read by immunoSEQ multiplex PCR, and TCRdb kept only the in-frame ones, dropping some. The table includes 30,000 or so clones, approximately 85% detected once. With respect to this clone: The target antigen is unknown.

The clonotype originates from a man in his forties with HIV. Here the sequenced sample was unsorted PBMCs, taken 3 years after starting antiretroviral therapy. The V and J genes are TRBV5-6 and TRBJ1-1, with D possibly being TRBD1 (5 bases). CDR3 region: CASSRTGNTEAFF. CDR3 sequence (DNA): TGTGCCAGCAGCCGTACAGGGAACACTGAAGCTTTCTTT.